This T cell receptor beta chain derives from a study of siplizumab effects on memory and regulatory T cells. Study results and caveats: Roughly 80-97% of proliferating CD4+ or CD8+ clones defied assignment to a naive or memory phenotype.

Generated by immunoSEQ multiplex PCR, the TCRdb table keeps only in-frame clones and is missing some. The sample has about 120,000 clones, roughly 95% seen once; the top ten hold approximately 0.17%. Of note for this clone: The antigen is not known.

V was clipped by 6 bases and J by 3 bases, with 15 bases between them. Germline loops: CDR1 SGHAT, CDR2 FQDESV (reference sequence). The CDR3 is 14 amino acids. The chain joins TRBV11-1 to TRBJ2-7; D gene uncertain. Sequencing was performed on non-Treg CD4+ T cells sorted from blood. The origin of this receptor is a human donor in good health. CDR3 coding DNA: TGTGCCAGCAGAAAGGGCGATTGGAGCTACGAGCAGTACTTC. Its protein is CASRKGDWSYEQYF.